This TCR beta chain came from a study of molecular identifiers for immune sequencing clone quantification. Study outcomes and limitations: With a barcode shared among identical TCR molecules, highly expanded clone sizes could be underestimated. Spiked Jurkat TCR RNA equivalent to one cell reportedly surfaced among over 850,000 naive cells.

At least ten counts were recorded for this clonotype. Antigen specificity is unknown. Methods described previously, with TCR primers listed, were used for bulk TCR libraries. Each CDR3 protein gets one entry after TCRdb re-called the PCR reads with MiXCR. The table includes 550,000 to 750,000 distinct CDR3 sequences, about 20% detected once. A CD8+CD4-CCR7+CD45RA+ phenotype served as the sorting definition for naive CD8 T cells. Trimming took 2 bases from V and 4 from J; bases not matched to a gene: 11. CDR3 size: 17 residues. Material: naive CD8+ T cells from blood, with Jurkat cell RNA spiked in. Subset noted: FACS-sorted CD8+CD4-CCR7+CD45RA+ naive T cells. The chain joins TRBV12-3 or TRBV12-4 to TRBJ2-7; 10 bases match TRBD1. The receptor was derived from a human donor in good health. Some libraries in this study had Jurkat cell RNA spiked in. The CDR3 loop reads CASSLSLFGTGVYEQYF. For the CDR3, the DNA is TGTGCCAGCAGTTTATCCCTGTTTGGGACAGGGGTGTACGAGCAGTACTTC.